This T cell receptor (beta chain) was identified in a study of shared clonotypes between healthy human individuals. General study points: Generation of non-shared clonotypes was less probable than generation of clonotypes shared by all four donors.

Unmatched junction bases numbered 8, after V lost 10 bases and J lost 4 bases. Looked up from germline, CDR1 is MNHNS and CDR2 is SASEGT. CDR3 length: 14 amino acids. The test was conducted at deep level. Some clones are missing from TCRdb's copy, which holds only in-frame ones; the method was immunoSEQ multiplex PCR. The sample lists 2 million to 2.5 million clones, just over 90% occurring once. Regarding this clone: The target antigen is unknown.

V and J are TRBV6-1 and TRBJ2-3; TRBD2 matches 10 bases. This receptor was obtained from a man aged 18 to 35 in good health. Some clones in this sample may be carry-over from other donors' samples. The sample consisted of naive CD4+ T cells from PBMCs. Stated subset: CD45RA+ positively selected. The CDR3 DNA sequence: TGTGCCACCACCCTCGGGACTAGCGCAGATACGCAGTATTTT. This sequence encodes CATTLGTSADTQYF.